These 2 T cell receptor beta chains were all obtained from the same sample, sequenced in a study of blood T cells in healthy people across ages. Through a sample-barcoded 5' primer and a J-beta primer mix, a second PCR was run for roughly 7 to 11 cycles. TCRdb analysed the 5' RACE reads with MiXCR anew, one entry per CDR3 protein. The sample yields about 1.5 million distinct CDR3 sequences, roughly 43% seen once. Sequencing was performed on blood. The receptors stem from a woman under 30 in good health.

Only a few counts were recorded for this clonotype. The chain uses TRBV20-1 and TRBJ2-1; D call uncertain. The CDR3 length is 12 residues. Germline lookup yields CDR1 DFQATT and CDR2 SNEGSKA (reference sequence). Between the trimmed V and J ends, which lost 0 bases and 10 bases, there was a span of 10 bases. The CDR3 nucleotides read TGCAGTGCTAGAGATGCGACTCCAGAGCAGTTCTTC. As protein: CSARDATPEQFF.

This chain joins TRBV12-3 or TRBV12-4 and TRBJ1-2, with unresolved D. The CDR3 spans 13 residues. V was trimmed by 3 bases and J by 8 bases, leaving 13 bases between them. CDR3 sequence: CASSFGTLRGYTF. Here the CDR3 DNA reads TGTGCCAGCAGTTTTGGTACTCTGAGGGGCTACACCTTC.